Listed below are T cell receptor beta chains from one sample, sequenced in a study of neoadjuvant anti-PD-1 for oral cavity cancer. TCRdb's table, derived via immunoSEQ multiplex PCR, lists solely in-frame clones and lacks some. The data contain approximately 74,000 clones, about 84% of them singletons. This sample comprised PBMCs, obtained before nivolumab (anti-PD-1) treatment. These receptors originate from a person aged 40 to 85 with oral cavity squamous cell carcinoma. The CDR3 runs from the conserved cysteine through the conserved F or W. The order of the fields is D gene, J gene, clone size, V gene, CDR3 protein, CDR3 DNA. The D gene is left open where the match is weak. The size field is filled for only some rows; it gives once, few, many or a size class.

d_call: NA; j_call: TRBJ2-3; clone_size: NA; v_call: TRBV29-1; cdr3_aa: CSVGENTQYF; cdr3_nt: TGCAGCGTAGGGGAAAATACGCAGTATTTT
d_call: NA; j_call: TRBJ1-6; clone_size: NA; v_call: TRBV5-1; cdr3_aa: CASSMESYNSPLHF; cdr3_nt: TGCGCCAGCAGCATGGAGTCCTATAATTCACCCCTCCACTTT
d_call: NA; j_call: TRBJ1-5; clone_size: NA; v_call: TRBV20-1; cdr3_aa: CSHRGKPQHF; cdr3_nt: TGCAGCCATAGGGGGAAGCCCCAGCATTTT
d_call: TRBD1; j_call: TRBJ1-1; clone_size: NA; v_call: TRBV10-3; cdr3_aa: CASWTGVNTEAFF; cdr3_nt: TGTGCCTCCTGGACAGGGGTGAACACTGAAGCTTTCTTT
d_call: NA; j_call: TRBJ1-2; clone_size: NA; v_call: TRBV5-1; cdr3_aa: CASSLEMGHGYTF; cdr3_nt: TGCGCCAGCAGCTTGGAAATGGGGCATGGCTACACCTTC
d_call: NA; j_call: TRBJ2-7; clone_size: NA; v_call: TRBV28; cdr3_aa: CASSYYEQYF; cdr3_nt: TGTGCCAGCAGTTACTACGAGCAGTACTTC
d_call: TRBD2; j_call: TRBJ2-1; clone_size: NA; v_call: TRBV11-3; cdr3_aa: CASSLAAGEWNEQFF; cdr3_nt: TGTGCCAGCAGCTTAGCAGCGGGAGAGTGGAATGAGCAGTTCTTC
d_call: TRBD2; j_call: TRBJ2-7; clone_size: NA; v_call: TRBV25-1; cdr3_aa: CASSETGTSGSYEQYF; cdr3_nt: TGTGCCAGCAGTGAGACCGGGACTAGCGGATCCTACGAGCAGTACTTC
d_call: NA; j_call: TRBJ2-3; clone_size: NA; v_call: TRBV28; cdr3_aa: CASTTALEDTQYF; cdr3_nt: TGTGCCAGTACGACAGCGTTAGAGGATACGCAGTATTTT
d_call: NA; j_call: TRBJ2-7; clone_size: NA; v_call: TRBV6-1; cdr3_aa: CASSEGDAGISSYEQYF; cdr3_nt: TGTGCCAGCAGTGAAGGGGACGCAGGAATTAGCTCCTACGAGCAGTACTTC
d_call: NA; j_call: TRBJ1-4; clone_size: NA; v_call: TRBV6-5; cdr3_aa: CASSYSRDEKLFF; cdr3_nt: TGTGCCAGCAGTTACTCCAGGGATGAAAAACTGTTTTTT
d_call: NA; j_call: TRBJ1-5; clone_size: once; v_call: TRBV5-1; cdr3_aa: CASSPGNNNQPQHF; cdr3_nt: TGCGCCAGCAGCCCAGGGAATAACAATCAGCCCCAGCATTTT
d_call: NA; j_call: TRBJ2-7; clone_size: NA; v_call: TRBV7-6; cdr3_aa: CASSSSSSAPYEQYF; cdr3_nt: TGTGCCAGCAGCTCTTCTTCTAGCGCGCCCTACGAGCAGTACTTC
d_call: NA; j_call: TRBJ2-7; clone_size: NA; v_call: TRBV7-2; cdr3_aa: CASSPWGDSPTYEQYF; cdr3_nt: TGTGCCAGCAGCCCGTGGGGGGACAGTCCCACCTACGAGCAGTACTTC
d_call: TRBD1; j_call: TRBJ1-4; clone_size: NA; v_call: TRBV6-1; cdr3_aa: CASSEARTGVNEKLFF; cdr3_nt: TGTGCCAGCAGTGAGGCCCGGACAGGGGTTAATGAAAAACTGTTTTTT
d_call: NA; j_call: TRBJ1-2; clone_size: NA; v_call: TRBV7-9; cdr3_aa: CASSTNYGYTF; cdr3_nt: TGTGCCAGCAGCACTAACTATGGCTACACCTTC
d_call: TRBD2; j_call: TRBJ2-2; clone_size: once; v_call: TRBV7-9; cdr3_aa: CASSSYPTSGRTGELFF; cdr3_nt: TGTGCCAGCAGCTCCTATCCGACTAGCGGGAGGACCGGGGAGCTGTTTTTT
d_call: NA; j_call: TRBJ2-3; clone_size: NA; v_call: TRBV10-3; cdr3_aa: CAISDTSPDTQYF; cdr3_nt: TGTGCCATCAGTGACACCTCGCCAGATACGCAGTATTTT
d_call: NA; j_call: TRBJ2-7; clone_size: NA; v_call: TRBV6-5; cdr3_aa: CASSYGGGRYEQYF; cdr3_nt: TGTGCCAGCAGTTACGGTGGGGGGCGCTACGAGCAGTACTTC
d_call: TRBD2; j_call: TRBJ2-1; clone_size: NA; v_call: TRBV13; cdr3_aa: CASTVRLAGVSEQFF; cdr3_nt: TGTGCCAGCACCGTAAGACTAGCGGGAGTGAGTGAGCAGTTCTTC
d_call: TRBD1; j_call: TRBJ2-3; clone_size: NA; v_call: TRBV11-3; cdr3_aa: CASSTRQGGTDTQYF; cdr3_nt: TGTGCCAGCAGCACCCGACAGGGGGGCACAGATACGCAGTATTTT
d_call: NA; j_call: TRBJ2-1; clone_size: NA; v_call: TRBV5-1; cdr3_aa: CASSSDGQKYNEQFF; cdr3_nt: TGCGCCAGCAGCTCGGACGGACAGAAATACAATGAGCAGTTCTTC
d_call: TRBD2; j_call: TRBJ2-7; clone_size: NA; v_call: TRBV2; cdr3_aa: CASTPLAGGTYEQYF; cdr3_nt: TGTGCCAGCACACCCCTAGCGGGAGGGACCTACGAGCAGTACTTC
d_call: TRBD2; j_call: TRBJ2-7; clone_size: NA; v_call: TRBV5-4; cdr3_aa: CASSSTSGPIGEQYF; cdr3_nt: TGTGCCAGCAGCTCGACTAGCGGCCCCATAGGCGAGCAGTACTTC
d_call: NA; j_call: TRBJ1-1; clone_size: NA; v_call: TRBV30; cdr3_aa: CAWSVTGPEAFF; cdr3_nt: TGTGCCTGGAGTGTAACAGGCCCGGAAGCTTTCTTT
d_call: TRBD1; j_call: TRBJ2-7; clone_size: NA; v_call: TRBV6-4; cdr3_aa: CASRTGTGPF; cdr3_nt: TGTGCCAGCCGGACCGGGACAGGGCCCTTC
d_call: TRBD1; j_call: TRBJ1-2; clone_size: NA; v_call: TRBV28; cdr3_aa: CASSLGPQGVGGYTF; cdr3_nt: TGTGCCAGCAGCCTTGGTCCTCAGGGGGTAGGAGGCTACACCTTC
d_call: TRBD1; j_call: TRBJ2-7; clone_size: NA; v_call: TRBV5-1; cdr3_aa: CASSPWTGGYEQYF; cdr3_nt: TGCGCCAGCAGCCCGTGGACAGGGGGCTACGAGCAGTACTTC
d_call: TRBD1; j_call: TRBJ2-7; clone_size: NA; v_call: TRBV11-2; cdr3_aa: CASSSTGGPYEQYF; cdr3_nt: TGTGCCAGCAGCTCCACAGGGGGCCCCTACGAGCAGTACTTC
d_call: TRBD1; j_call: TRBJ2-7; clone_size: NA; v_call: TRBV6-5; cdr3_aa: CASSRSGTGAYEQYF; cdr3_nt: TGTGCCAGCAGCCGCTCGGGGACAGGGGCCTACGAGCAGTACTTC
d_call: NA; j_call: TRBJ2-1; clone_size: NA; v_call: TRBV7-9; cdr3_aa: CASSSRDNEQFF; cdr3_nt: TGTGCCAGCAGCTCGCGGGACAATGAGCAGTTCTTC
d_call: NA; j_call: TRBJ1-5; clone_size: NA; v_call: TRBV7-2; cdr3_aa: CASSLLGVNQPQHF; cdr3_nt: TGTGCCAGCAGCTTATTGGGGGTCAATCAGCCCCAGCATTTT
d_call: NA; j_call: TRBJ2-2; clone_size: NA; v_call: TRBV6-4; cdr3_aa: CASTNGHGELFF; cdr3_nt: TGTGCCAGCACTAACGGACACGGGGAGCTGTTTTTT
d_call: NA; j_call: TRBJ1-4; clone_size: once; v_call: TRBV28; cdr3_aa: CASKTANEKLFF; cdr3_nt: TGTGCCAGCAAGACAGCTAATGAAAAACTGTTTTTT
d_call: TRBD1; j_call: TRBJ1-1; clone_size: NA; v_call: TRBV5-1; cdr3_aa: CASSSQGLAEAFF; cdr3_nt: TGCGCCAGCAGCTCACAGGGGTTGGCTGAAGCTTTCTTT
d_call: TRBD1; j_call: TRBJ1-4; clone_size: NA; v_call: TRBV7-2; cdr3_aa: CASRDRGGEKLFF; cdr3_nt: TGTGCCAGCAGGGACAGGGGTGGTGAAAAACTGTTTTTT
d_call: NA; j_call: TRBJ1-4; clone_size: NA; v_call: TRBV7-9; cdr3_aa: CASSLAQGLGANEKLFF; cdr3_nt: TGTGCCAGCAGCTTAGCGCAGGGGCTGGGGGCTAATGAAAAACTGTTTTTT
d_call: TRBD2; j_call: TRBJ2-2; clone_size: NA; v_call: TRBV11-3; cdr3_aa: CASSSSGLNTGELFF; cdr3_nt: TGTGCCAGCAGCTCTAGCGGCCTGAACACCGGGGAGCTGTTTTTT
d_call: NA; j_call: TRBJ2-3; clone_size: NA; v_call: TRBV5-1; cdr3_aa: CASSNGGAHPDTQYF; cdr3_nt: TGCGCCAGCAGTAATGGGGGGGCCCACCCAGATACGCAGTATTTT
d_call: NA; j_call: TRBJ2-7; clone_size: once; v_call: TRBV11-2; cdr3_aa: CASSLAVSGGYEQYF; cdr3_nt: TGTGCCAGCAGCTTAGCGGTTAGCGGTGGCTACGAGCAGTACTTC
d_call: NA; j_call: TRBJ2-7; clone_size: once; v_call: TRBV2; cdr3_aa: CASRERDRTYEQYF; cdr3_nt: TGTGCCAGCAGAGAGCGGGACAGGACCTACGAGCAGTACTTC
d_call: NA; j_call: TRBJ2-7; clone_size: NA; v_call: TRBV11-3; cdr3_aa: CASSLGRLYEQYF; cdr3_nt: TGTGCCAGCAGCTTAGGGAGACTCTACGAGCAGTACTTC
d_call: NA; j_call: TRBJ2-7; clone_size: few; v_call: TRBV10-3; cdr3_aa: CAISDSDVAQYF; cdr3_nt: TGTGCCATCAGTGATTCCGACGTTGCGCAGTACTTC
d_call: NA; j_call: TRBJ2-7; clone_size: NA; v_call: TRBV7-8; cdr3_aa: CASSAPGVQYF; cdr3_nt: TGTGCCAGCAGCGCTCCTGGGGTGCAGTACTTC
d_call: NA; j_call: TRBJ1-1; clone_size: once; v_call: TRBV29-1; cdr3_aa: CSVTEEAFF; cdr3_nt: TGCAGCGTTACAGAAGAAGCTTTCTTT
d_call: NA; j_call: TRBJ2-2; clone_size: NA; v_call: TRBV7-3; cdr3_aa: CASRDPGHSNTGELFF; cdr3_nt: TGTGCCAGCAGAGATCCGGGACACTCGAACACCGGGGAGCTGTTTTTT
d_call: NA; j_call: TRBJ2-6; clone_size: NA; v_call: TRBV19; cdr3_aa: CASGLRGTGANVLTF; cdr3_nt: TGTGCCTCCGGATTGAGAGGCACTGGGGCCAACGTCCTGACTTTC
d_call: NA; j_call: TRBJ1-5; clone_size: once; v_call: TRBV2; cdr3_aa: CASSEQGPYSNQPQHF; cdr3_nt: TGTGCCAGCAGTGAACAGGGGCCATATAGCAATCAGCCCCAGCATTTT
d_call: NA; j_call: TRBJ1-2; clone_size: NA; v_call: TRBV10-2; cdr3_aa: CASSEATAIYGYTF; cdr3_nt: TGCGCCAGCAGTGAGGCCACAGCTATCTATGGCTACACCTTC
d_call: NA; j_call: TRBJ2-1; clone_size: once; v_call: TRBV5-1; cdr3_aa: CASSLGAGSYNEQFF; cdr3_nt: TGCGCCAGCAGCTTGGGTGCGGGTTCCTACAATGAGCAGTTCTTC
d_call: TRBD2; j_call: TRBJ2-7; clone_size: few; v_call: TRBV9; cdr3_aa: CASSVGREVSEQYF; cdr3_nt: TGTGCCAGCAGCGTAGGCCGGGAGGTATCCGAGCAGTACTTC
d_call: NA; j_call: TRBJ1-3; clone_size: few; v_call: TRBV5-1; cdr3_aa: CASSPGAGTEKRNTIYF; cdr3_nt: TGCGCCAGCAGCCCGGGGGCCGGGACCGAAAAACGAAACACCATATATTTT